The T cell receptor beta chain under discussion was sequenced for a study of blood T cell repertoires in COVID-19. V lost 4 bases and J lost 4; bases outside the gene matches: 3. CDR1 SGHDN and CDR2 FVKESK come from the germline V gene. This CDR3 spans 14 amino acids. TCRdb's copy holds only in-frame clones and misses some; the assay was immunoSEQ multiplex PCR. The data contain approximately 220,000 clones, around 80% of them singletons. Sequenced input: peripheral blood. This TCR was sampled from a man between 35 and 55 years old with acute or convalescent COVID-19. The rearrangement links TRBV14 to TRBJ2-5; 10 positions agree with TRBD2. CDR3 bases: TGTGCCAGCAGCCCGGGACTAGCGTCAGAGACCCAGTACTTC. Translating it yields CASSPGLASETQYF.